The rows below give T cell receptor beta chains drawn from one sample of a study of T cell repertoires in cytomegalovirus infection. TCRdb re-called the reads with MiXCR, one entry per CDR3 protein. The sample records about 300,000 distinct CDR3 sequences, around 25% being singletons. The sample consisted of PBMCs. The receptor source for this set is a human donor in good health (CMV status not recorded). Some clones in this sample may be carry-over from other donors' samples. CDR3s include the opening cysteine and the closing phenylalanine or tryptophan. Each record gives: CDR3 length, D gene, J gene, V gene, CDR3 protein. A D gene is named only where the DNA matches it firmly.

>16|NA|TRBJ2-2|TRBV7-8
CASSLLNGVDTGELFF
>16|TRBD2|TRBJ2-5|TRBV7-2
CASSRTSGRARETQYF
>11|NA|TRBJ2-1|TRBV2
CASSVLGEQFF
>13|TRBD1|TRBJ2-7|TRBV5-5
CASSWGQGGEQYF
>17|TRBD2|TRBJ2-3|TRBV11-2
CASSPPSGRWGRNTQYF
>14|NA|TRBJ2-5|TRBV5-1
CASSLLRVEETQYF
>16|NA|TRBJ2-1|TRBV2
CARGGGLGSSYNEQFF
>14|NA|TRBJ2-3|TRBV2
CASIRTPGTDTQYF
>14|NA|TRBJ1-4|TRBV15
CATSRDSGSEKLFF
>16|TRBD2|TRBJ2-3|TRBV7-2
CASSPTSGSVADTQYF
>15|TRBD2|TRBJ2-3|TRBV15
CATSKTSGSTDTQYF
>14|NA|TRBJ2-1|TRBV7-2
CASSFNRNYNEQFF
>15|TRBD1|TRBJ1-1|TRBV28
CASRTWTGMNTEAFF
>16|NA|TRBJ2-2|TRBV6-5
CASSYAVLMNTGELFF
>16|TRBD1|TRBJ1-5|TRBV7-2
CASSPPGTGANQPQHF
>16|NA|TRBJ2-6|TRBV7-8
CASSLARRAGANVLTF
>17|NA|TRBJ2-3|TRBV19
CASSPGGRIQRTDTQYF
>12|NA|TRBJ1-2|TRBV6-1
CASSDPAYGYTF
>15|NA|TRBJ1-4|TRBV7-9
CASSPRSGFNEKLFF
>11|NA|TRBJ2-1|TRBV7-2
CASSLVEIGFF
>15|NA|TRBJ2-6|TRBV11-2
CASSLNVGGANVLTF
>16|TRBD1|TRBJ2-2|TRBV20-1
CSARDSRTGDTGELFF
>17|NA|TRBJ2-6|TRBV6-4
CASSRTGSNSGANVLTF
>14|NA|TRBJ2-3|TRBV20-1
CSARDPRSTDTQYF
>17|NA|TRBJ2-7|TRBV29-1
CSVEGILGPGKYNEQYF